The source of this TCR beta chain is a study of metastatic and nonmetastatic thyroid tumors. At the level of the study: Repertoire data that came from the blood and tumor or nodule tissue of malignant and benign thyroid patients were compared.

There are 14 residues in the CDR3. The J segment lost 11 bases and the V segment lost 2 bases, leaving 6 bases of the junction unmatched. Germline V gene sequence: CDR1 MNHNS, CDR2 SASEGT. The table lists this clone with a few counts. Its antigen remains unknown. Findings and caveats of the study: TCR beta diversity was reportedly significantly higher in malignant thyroid tumors than benign nodules, in blood and tumor.

In the original workflow: The study built a papillary thyroid cancer distant-metastasis classifier from CDR3 differences across clinicopathological groups. TCRdb reassembled clones from the PCR reads with MiXCR. TCRdb's processing, not the authors', yielded these V and J calls. Here the sample spans around 12,000 clones, about 31% being singletons. No patient had received any treatment before thyroid surgery. This TCR derives from a female donor with papillary thyroid cancer or a benign thyroid nodule (not recorded which). Some clones in this sample may be carry-over from other donors' samples. The sequencing sample was made of tumor tissue. The chain has TRBV6-1 and TRBJ1-6; 7 bases align to TRBD1. As DNA, the CDR3 is TGTGCCAGCAGTGAATTAGGGGGCAGTACACCCCTCCACTTT. As protein: CASSELGGSTPLHF.